These 25 T cell receptor beta chains originate from one sample sequenced in a study of regulatory T cells in long-lasting Graves disease. The time point denotes: newly diagnosed GD, antithyroid drugs for less than 3 months. RNA isolated from PBMCs was used to make the TCR library. To make TCR beta libraries, researchers used iRepertoire HTBI primers and Arm-PCR of CDR3 regions. Via MiXCR, TCRdb re-called the multiplex PCR reads, giving one row per CDR3 protein. The sample has 400,000 to 500,000 distinct CDR3 sequences, 16% seen once. The sample was also reused in another study, on T cells in Graves' hyperthyroidism and ophthalmopathy.

The source was peripheral blood mononuclear cells (PBMCs), collected at new diagnosis, from a patient treated with antithyroid drugs. The origin of the receptors is a woman aged 18-29 years with Graves disease.

This clonotype was observed many times. The rearrangement links TRBV2 to TRBJ2-1; D remains ambiguous. The V gene lost 0 bases and the J gene lost 2 bases, with 14 bases spanning the gap. This CDR3 comprises 17 residues. Germline V gene lookup returns CDR1 SNHLY and CDR2 FYNNEI. The CDR3 coding sequence is TGTGCCAGCAGTGAAGCTGCGGCGACTGGTGCCTACAATGAGCAGTTCTTC. It yields the protein CASSEAAATGAYNEQFF.

This clonotype was observed a handful of times. The chain uses TRBV20-1 and TRBJ1-1; a weak D match, TRBD1 (6 bases). V was pared by 5 bases and J by 4 bases, with 11 bases between. The germline V gene encodes CDR1 DFQATT and CDR2 SNEGSKA (reference sequence). The CDR3 is made up of 12 amino acids. CDR3 sequence: CSAGRGGTEAFF. The CDR3 nucleotides read TGCAGTGCTGGCAGGGGCGGCACTGAAGCTTTCTTT.

This clonotype has ten or more counts. The gene calls are TRBV7-2 and TRBJ1-1; D remains unclear. Germline loops: CDR1 SGHTA, CDR2 FQGNSA. V lost 3 bases and J 4 bases, leaving 6 bases between the germline ends. The length of the CDR3 is 12 residues. CDR3 coding DNA: TGTGCCAGCAGCTTTGCGTTCACTGAAGCTTTCTTT. Encoded protein: CASSFAFTEAFF.

The chain is built from TRBV28 and TRBJ2-7, with D tentatively TRBD1 (7 bases). V shed 3 bases and J shed 3 bases, with 18 bases lying between them. Germline V gene data show CDR1 as MDHEN and CDR2 as SYDVKM. This CDR3 region has 16 residues. CDR3: CASSFVFPGGIYEQYF. The CDR3, as DNA: TGTGCCAGCAGTTTCGTGTTTCCAGGGGGGATCTACGAGCAGTACTTC.

Comment on this clonotype: A much larger clone sits a single nucleotide away, making a read error possible. The rearrangement uses TRBV20-1 and TRBJ2-3; no reliable D call. CDR3 length: 13 residues. From germline, CDR1 is DFQATT and CDR2 SNEGSKA (reference sequence). CDR3 sequence: CSAIGRYTDAQYF. The CDR3 DNA follows: TGCAGTGCTATCGGCAGGTACACAGATGCGCAGTATTTT.

This clonotype was seen many times. This rearrangement joins TRBV4-1 to TRBJ2-1; D remains ambiguous. V lost 0 bases, J lost 5 bases, and 8 bases lay in between. The CDR3 is made up of 14 amino acids. Germline V gene sequence: CDR1 MGHRA, CDR2 YSYEKL. In nucleotides, the CDR3 is TGCGCCAGCAGCCAAGATCGACTGAACAATGAGCAGTTCTTC. This gives the protein CASSQDRLNNEQFF.

At least ten counts were recorded for this clonotype. This chain joins TRBV6-1 and TRBJ2-1; 10 bases match TRBD2. This CDR3 contains 14 residues. The V gene end was trimmed by 7 bases and the J gene end by 9 bases; junction bases not matched to a gene: 9. Per germline, CDR1 MNHNS and CDR2 SASEGT. The DNA of the CDR3 is TGTGCCAGCACCAACGGACTAGCGGTATTTGAGCAGTTCTTC. Translating gives CASTNGLAVFEQFF.

This clonotype was observed at least ten times. The chain carries TRBV5-1 and TRBJ2-1, with D perhaps matching TRBD2 (5 bases). Germline values: CDR1 SGHRS, CDR2 YFSETQ. The germline V and J ends were trimmed by 2 bases and 4 bases, with 16 bases remaining between them. The CDR3 is 16 residues long. CDR3 protein: CASSLSGVERYNEQFF. For the CDR3, the DNA is TGCGCCAGCAGCTTAAGCGGTGTTGAGCGATACAATGAGCAGTTCTTC.

For this clonotype: Being one base from a much bigger clone, this may be a read error. The genes are TRBV6-1 and TRBJ1-1, with D perhaps TRBD1 (6 bases). The V end lost 7 bases, the J end lost 11 bases, and 26 bases lay between the germline ends. Germline CDR1 and CDR2: MNHNS and SASEGT. The CDR3 runs 15 residues. The CDR3 spells CASNDRGRGNWVAFF. The CDR3 nucleotides are TGTGCCAGCAACGACCGTGGCAGGGGCAATTGGGTGGCTTTCTTT.

This clonotype has ten or more counts. This chain connects TRBV6-2 or TRBV6-3 to TRBJ2-7, with D perhaps being TRBD1 or TRBD2 (5 bases each). The CDR3 contains 15 residues. Germline CDR1 MNHEY, CDR2 SVGEGT. V was shortened by 0 bases and J by 5 bases, with 14 bases between the two germline ends. This chain's CDR3 is CASSYSIFRGDEQYF. CDR3 nucleotide sequence: TGTGCCAGCAGTTACTCGATTTTCCGGGGCGACGAGCAGTACTTC.

This clonotype was seen at least ten times. V gene TRBV28 combines with J gene TRBJ1-1; D perhaps matches TRBD1 (6 bases). Germline V gene lookup returns CDR1 MDHEN and CDR2 SYDVKM. Between the trimmed V and J ends, which lost 6 bases and 11 bases, there was a span of 16 bases. The CDR3 contains 12 residues. CDR3: CASSWTAPAAFF. The CDR3 nucleotides are TGTGCCAGCAGCTGGACAGCCCCCGCCGCTTTCTTT.

This clonotype was seen repeatedly, ten times or more. The DNA of the CDR3 is TGTGCCAGCAGTTTATCCGGGCCGCCCTACGAGCAGTACTTC. Translating it yields CASSLSGPPYEQYF. The V call is TRBV28, the J call TRBJ2-7; no reliable D call. Germline values: CDR1 MDHEN, CDR2 SYDVKM. There are 14 residues in the CDR3. Between the trimmed V and J ends, which lost 1 base and 2 bases, there was a span of 9 bases.

This clonotype came up a few times. The junction shows a germline mismatch at one end, possibly a read error. The chain is built from TRBV5-1 and TRBJ2-7, with D uncertain. CDR1 and CDR2 (germline): SGHRS, YFSETQ. CDR3 length: 12 amino acids. The CDR3 DNA reads as TGTGCCAGCAGCTCGGATCCCCGTCGACAGTACTTC. Its protein product is CASSSDPRRQYF.

Points on this clonotype: Just one base apart from a much larger clone, this may be a read error. This rearrangement joins TRBV28 to TRBJ2-7; D remains unclear. CDR1 and CDR2 (germline): MDHEN, SYDVKM. The CDR3 has 16 residues. Trimming removed 3 bases from V and 0 bases from J, with 15 bases in between. The CDR3 loop is CASSFDGFLSSYEQYF. The CDR3 DNA reads as TGTGCCAGCAGTTTCGACGGCTTCCTTTCCTCCTACGAGCAGTACTTC.

This clonotype came up a few times. This rearrangement joins TRBV2 to TRBJ2-5; 12 bases align to TRBD2. The germline CDR1 and CDR2 sequences are SNHLY and FYNNEI. This CDR3 contains 17 residues. V trimming: 3 bases; J trimming: 4 bases; junction bases outside the gene matches: 9. This CDR3 is CASSDPVPSGRGETQYF. In nucleotides, the CDR3 is TGTGCCAGCAGTGATCCCGTACCTAGCGGGAGGGGAGAGACCCAGTACTTC.

Many counts were recorded for this clonotype. The chain uses TRBV29-1 and TRBJ2-1; TRBD2 matches 10 bases. The CDR3 consists of 18 residues. Germline assignment: CDR1 SQVTM and CDR2 ANQGSEA. V shed 4 bases, J shed 7 bases, and the junction held 19 bases outside the gene matches. The CDR3 spells CSVGGREVASGSWNEQFF. In DNA, the CDR3 is TGCAGCGTTGGCGGGCGGGAGGTGGCTAGCGGGAGTTGGAATGAGCAGTTCTTC.

This clonotype has a count of ten or more. The V call is TRBV3-1, the J call TRBJ2-5; 11 nucleotides line up with TRBD2. With 11 bases clipped from V and 5 bases from J, the junction kept 7 bases outside the gene matches. Per germline, CDR1 LGHDT and CDR2 YNNKEL (reference sequence). This CDR3 is 13 amino acids long. CDR3 region: CAGSTSGGETQYF. Written as DNA, the CDR3 is TGTGCCGGTAGTACTAGCGGGGGCGAGACCCAGTACTTC.

The gene calls are TRBV18 and TRBJ2-2; tentatively, D is TRBD1 (6 bases). The CDR3 totals 16 residues. Trimming took 3 bases from V and 4 from J, leaving 15 bases between them. The V gene's germline CDR1 is KGHSH and CDR2 LQKENI. CDR3: CASSPAAQGSTGELFF. The CDR3 DNA reads as TGTGCCAGCTCACCGGCGGCCCAGGGGAGCACCGGGGAGCTGTTTTTT.

This clonotype was counted many times. The chain couples TRBV2 to TRBJ2-2, with D possibly matching TRBD1 (6 bases). This CDR3 is 13 amino acids long. Germline V gene data show CDR1 as SNHLY and CDR2 as FYNNEI. V was shortened by 10 bases and J by 2 bases, with 11 bases between the two germline ends. The DNA of the CDR3 is TGTGCCATTGCGGACAGTAACACCGGGGAGCTGTTTTTT. Translation gives CAIADSNTGELFF.

Ten or more counts support this clonotype. V is TRBV20-1 and J is TRBJ2-1, with TRBD2 matching over 7 bases. The CDR3 is 14 residues long. With V trimmed by 4 bases and J by 5 bases, 8 bases remained unmatched. Germline CDR1 is DFQATT and CDR2 is SNEGSKA (reference sequence). The CDR3 reads CSATSGRANNEQFF. The CDR3 bases are TGCAGTGCTACTAGCGGAAGAGCAAACAATGAGCAGTTCTTC.

This clonotype was detected only a few times. The chain has TRBV18 and TRBJ2-2; D tentatively reads TRBD1 or TRBD2 (5 bases each). This CDR3 region has 15 residues. Germline lookup yields CDR1 KGHSH and CDR2 LQKENI. The V end lost 5 bases, the J end lost 5 bases, and 15 bases lay between the germline ends. The CDR3 nucleotides read TGTGCCAGCTCAATTCTTGAGGGGCGTACCGGGGAGCTGTTTTTT. Its translation is CASSILEGRTGELFF.

The rearrangement links TRBV6-2 or TRBV6-3 to TRBJ2-5, with a possible D match to TRBD2 (6 bases). Trimming removed 6 bases from V and 5 bases from J, with 13 bases in between. The CDR3 is 13 amino acids. The germline CDR1 and CDR2 sequences are MNHEY and SVGEGT. The chain's CDR3 is CASSIGLRETQYF. The CDR3 DNA sequence: TGTGCCAGCAGCATAGGACTACGTGAGACCCAGTACTTC.

The CDR3 is CASSDRDRLSEAFF. CDR3 sequence (DNA): TGTGCCAGCAGCGACCGGGACAGGTTGTCTGAAGCTTTCTTT. The J gene is TRBJ1-1, the V gene TRBV3-1; 8 bases fit TRBD1. With V trimmed by 5 bases and J by 6 bases, 8 bases remained unmatched. Germline V gives CDR1 LGHDT, CDR2 YNNKEL (reference sequence). The CDR3 runs to 14 residues.

J is TRBJ2-7 and V is TRBV27; no clear D gene. The germline gives CDR1 MNHEY, CDR2 SMNVEV (reference sequence). V dropped 2 bases and J dropped 4 bases, with 15 bases sitting between them. CDR3 length: 15 residues. DNA for the CDR3: TGTGCCAGCAGTTTAGGATACGGCACCTTATACGAGCAGTACTTC. As protein: CASSLGYGTLYEQYF.

As concerns this clonotype: The junction differs from germline at one of its ends, possibly a read error. This chain connects TRBV7-8 to TRBJ2-7; 11 bases fit TRBD1. The CDR3 is made up of 18 amino acids. The germline V gene encodes CDR1 SGHVS and CDR2 FQNEAQ. CDR3 amino acids: CASSRLAGQGAQNYEQYF. The CDR3 DNA follows: TGCGCCAGCAGCCGGTTGGCTGGACAGGGGGCTCAAAACTACGAGCAGTACTTC.